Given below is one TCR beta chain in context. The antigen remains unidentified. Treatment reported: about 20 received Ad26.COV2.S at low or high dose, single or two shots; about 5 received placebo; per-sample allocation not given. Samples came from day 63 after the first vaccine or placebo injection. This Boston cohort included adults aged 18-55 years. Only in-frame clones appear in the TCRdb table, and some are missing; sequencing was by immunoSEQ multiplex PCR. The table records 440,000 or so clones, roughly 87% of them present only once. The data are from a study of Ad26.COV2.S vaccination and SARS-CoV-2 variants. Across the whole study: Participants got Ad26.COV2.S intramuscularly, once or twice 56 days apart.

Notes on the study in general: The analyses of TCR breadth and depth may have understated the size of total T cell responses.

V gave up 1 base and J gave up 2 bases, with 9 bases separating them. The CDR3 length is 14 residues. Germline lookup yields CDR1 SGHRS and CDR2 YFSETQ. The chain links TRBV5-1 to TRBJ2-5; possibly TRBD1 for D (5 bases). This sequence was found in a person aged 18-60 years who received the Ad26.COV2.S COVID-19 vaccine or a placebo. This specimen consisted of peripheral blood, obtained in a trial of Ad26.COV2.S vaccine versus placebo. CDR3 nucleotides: TGCGCCAGCAGCTTGAGGGGTCGACAAGAGACCCAGTACTTC. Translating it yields CASSLRGRQETQYF.